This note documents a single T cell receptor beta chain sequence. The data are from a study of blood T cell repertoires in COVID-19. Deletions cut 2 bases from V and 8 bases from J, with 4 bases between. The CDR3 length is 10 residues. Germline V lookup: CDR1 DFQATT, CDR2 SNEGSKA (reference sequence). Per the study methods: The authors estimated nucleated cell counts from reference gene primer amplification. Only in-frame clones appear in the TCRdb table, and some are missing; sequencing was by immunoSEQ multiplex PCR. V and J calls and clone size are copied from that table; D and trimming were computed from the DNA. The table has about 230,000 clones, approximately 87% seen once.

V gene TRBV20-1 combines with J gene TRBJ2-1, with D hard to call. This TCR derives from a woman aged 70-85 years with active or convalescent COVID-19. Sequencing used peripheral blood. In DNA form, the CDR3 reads TGCAGTGCTAGACTAGATGAGCAGTTCTTC. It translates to CSARLDEQFF.